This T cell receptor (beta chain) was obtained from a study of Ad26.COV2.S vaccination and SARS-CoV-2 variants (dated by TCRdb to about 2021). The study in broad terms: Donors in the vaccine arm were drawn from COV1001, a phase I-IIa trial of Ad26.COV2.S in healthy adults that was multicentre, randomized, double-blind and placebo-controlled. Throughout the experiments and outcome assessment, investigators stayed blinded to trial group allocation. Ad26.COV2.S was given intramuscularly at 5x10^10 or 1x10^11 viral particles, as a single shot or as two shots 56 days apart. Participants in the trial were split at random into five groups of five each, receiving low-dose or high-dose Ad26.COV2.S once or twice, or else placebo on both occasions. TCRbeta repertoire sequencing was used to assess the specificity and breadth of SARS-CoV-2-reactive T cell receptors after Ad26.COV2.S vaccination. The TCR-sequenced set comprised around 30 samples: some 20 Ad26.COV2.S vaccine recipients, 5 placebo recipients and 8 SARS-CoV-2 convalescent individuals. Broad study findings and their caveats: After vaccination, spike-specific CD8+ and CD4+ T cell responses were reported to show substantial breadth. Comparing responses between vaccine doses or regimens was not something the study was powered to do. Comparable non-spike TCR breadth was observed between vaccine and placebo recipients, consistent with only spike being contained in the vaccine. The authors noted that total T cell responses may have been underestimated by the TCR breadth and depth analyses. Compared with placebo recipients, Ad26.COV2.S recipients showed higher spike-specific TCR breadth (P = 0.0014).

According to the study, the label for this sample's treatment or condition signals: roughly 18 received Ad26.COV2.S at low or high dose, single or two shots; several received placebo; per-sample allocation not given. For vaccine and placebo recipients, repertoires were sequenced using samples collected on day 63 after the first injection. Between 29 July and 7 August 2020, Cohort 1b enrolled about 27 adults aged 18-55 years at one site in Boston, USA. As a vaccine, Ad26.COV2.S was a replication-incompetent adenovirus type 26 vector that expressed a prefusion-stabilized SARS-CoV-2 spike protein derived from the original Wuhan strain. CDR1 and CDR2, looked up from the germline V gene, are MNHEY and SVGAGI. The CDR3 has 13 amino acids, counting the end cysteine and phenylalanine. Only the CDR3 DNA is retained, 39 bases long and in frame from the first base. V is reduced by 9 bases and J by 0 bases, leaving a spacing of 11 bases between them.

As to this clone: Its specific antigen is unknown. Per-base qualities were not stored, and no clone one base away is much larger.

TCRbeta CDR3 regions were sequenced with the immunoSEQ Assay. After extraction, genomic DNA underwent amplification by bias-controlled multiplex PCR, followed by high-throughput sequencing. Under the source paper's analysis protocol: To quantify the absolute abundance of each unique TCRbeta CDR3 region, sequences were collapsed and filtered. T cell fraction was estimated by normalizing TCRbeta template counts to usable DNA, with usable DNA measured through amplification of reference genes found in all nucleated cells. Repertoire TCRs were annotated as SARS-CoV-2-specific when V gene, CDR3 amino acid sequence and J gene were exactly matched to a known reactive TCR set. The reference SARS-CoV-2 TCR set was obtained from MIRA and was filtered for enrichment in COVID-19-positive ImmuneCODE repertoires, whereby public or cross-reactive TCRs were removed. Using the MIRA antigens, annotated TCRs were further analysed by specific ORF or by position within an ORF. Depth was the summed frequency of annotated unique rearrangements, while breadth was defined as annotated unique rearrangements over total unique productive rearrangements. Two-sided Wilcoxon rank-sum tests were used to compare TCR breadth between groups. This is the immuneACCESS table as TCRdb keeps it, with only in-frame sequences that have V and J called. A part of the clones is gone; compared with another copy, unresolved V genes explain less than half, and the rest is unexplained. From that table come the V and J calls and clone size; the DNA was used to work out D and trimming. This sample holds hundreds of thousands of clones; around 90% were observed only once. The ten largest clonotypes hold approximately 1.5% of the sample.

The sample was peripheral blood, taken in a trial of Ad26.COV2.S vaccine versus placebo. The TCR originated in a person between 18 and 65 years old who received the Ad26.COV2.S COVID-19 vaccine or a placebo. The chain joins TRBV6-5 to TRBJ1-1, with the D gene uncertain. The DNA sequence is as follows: TGTGCCAGTAGATACACCTTGAACACTGAAGCTTTCTTT. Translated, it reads CASRYTLNTEAFF.